The rows below give T cell receptor beta chains drawn from one sample of a study of identical twins' blood T cells. Using its own MiXCR run on the 5' RACE reads, TCRdb lists one record per CDR3 protein. The sample contains roughly 380,000 distinct CDR3 sequences, about 28% of which appear only once. The sequenced material came from PBMCs. The receptor set was obtained from a woman aged 18 to 55 in good health. Each CDR3 is given with its conserved first and last residue.

>TRBV7-2|TRBJ1-1
CASSLVYGRGRTEAFF
>TRBV7-2|TRBJ2-1
CASSLVGGQAYYNEQFF
>TRBV7-2|TRBJ1-1
CASSLLRLDRGPRAFF
>TRBV12-3/TRBV12-4|TRBJ1-3
CASSFSGSWGSGNTIYF
>TRBV7-9|TRBJ1-2
CASSPTGGPYDYTF
>TRBV6-4|TRBJ2-2
CASWDRLTGELFF
>TRBV12-3/TRBV12-4|TRBJ2-2
CASILAGGPTGELFF
>TRBV20-1|TRBJ2-7
CSPRDWSSYEQYF
>TRBV20-1|TRBJ1-1
CSATEGWKGTEAFF
>TRBV25-1|TRBJ2-1
CASSVGGAGGVNEQFF
>TRBV6-2/TRBV6-3|TRBJ1-5
CATSFNRQWQPQHF
>TRBV7-9|TRBJ1-1
CASSPGGAGTEAFF
>TRBV5-1|TRBJ1-6
CASSLDPVGSPLHF
>TRBV6-6|TRBJ2-7
CASSSVSFDEQYF
>TRBV5-1|TRBJ2-3
CTSSLDPRVDTQYF
>TRBV20-1|TRBJ2-5
CSARITQGGTQYF
>TRBV9|TRBJ2-3
CASSVEARVDTQYF
>TRBV19|TRBJ1-2
CASSGDVYGYTF
>TRBV6-2/TRBV6-3|TRBJ2-2
CASSYTYTGELFF
>TRBV29-1|TRBJ1-1
CSATGTGPNTEAFF
>TRBV6-1|TRBJ1-1
CASRGRSEAFF